This T cell receptor (beta chain) comes out of a study of blood T cell repertoires in COVID-19. As for the study in general: Some COVID-19 samples were acute and others convalescent; all came from the United States, Italy and Spain. Sources were T cells, B-cell-depleted T cells, or PBMCs; the material itself was cDNA or gDNA.

Profiled with immunoSEQ multiplex PCR; TCRdb holds only in-frame clones, not every one. The sample gives 78,000 or so clones, over 80% of which show up once; around 9% is in the top ten. This CDR3 region has 15 residues. Germline-derived CDR1 and CDR2 are SGHTA and FQGNSA. Trimming left V 1 base short and J 7 bases short, with 16 bases between. The chain couples TRBV7-2 to TRBJ2-5, with a tentative D call TRBD2 (6 bases). Material: peripheral blood. This clonotype was obtained from a human donor in a cohort sampled during active COVID-19. CDR3 amino acids: CASSLDQGGVGTQYF. The CDR3 bases are TGTGCCAGCAGCTTAGATCAGGGCGGGGTAGGGACCCAGTACTTC.